This T cell receptor (beta chain) was identified during a study of response to subunit inactivated influenza vaccine. TCRdb itself ran the RT-PCR reads through MiXCR, one entry per CDR3 protein. The repertoire includes roughly 160,000 distinct CDR3 sequences, around 10% of them detected once, and about a third sits in the top ten. This TCR was sampled from a man aged 45 to 75 who received an inactivated influenza vaccine. The sequencing used CD8+ T cells sorted from PBMCs, collected 23 months after vaccination.

The CDR3 is CASSQDRTSGNNEQFF. The DNA of the CDR3 is TGTGCCAGCAGCCAAGATCGGACTAGCGGAAACAATGAGCAGTTCTTC. The gene calls are TRBV14 and TRBJ2-1, with 10 positions matching TRBD2. The CDR3 length is 16 residues. Germline lookup yields CDR1 SGHDN and CDR2 FVKESK. V dropped 0 bases and J dropped 5; count of bases not matched to a gene: 4.